These 29 T cell receptor beta chains were all obtained from the same sample, sequenced in a study of early T cells in non-severe SARS-CoV-2 infection. TCRdb called the 5' RACE reads again in MiXCR, with one record for every CDR3 protein. Among approximately 43,000 distinct CDR3 sequences listed, around 7% were seen once. The sample comprised whole blood. The receptor set was obtained from an adult who was a healthcare worker with PCR-confirmed SARS-CoV-2 infection or an uninfected control (not recorded which).

The chain combines TRBV12-3 or TRBV12-4 with TRBJ2-3; unclear D gene. Trimming removed 7 bases at V and 5 bases at J, with 7 bases between. The CDR3 runs 11 residues. CDR3 protein: CASTNLDTQYF. As DNA, the CDR3 is TGTGCCAGCACCAATCTAGATACGCAGTATTTT.

This clonotype was seen ten or more times. This sequence joins TRBV11-2 and TRBJ1-4; D is possibly TRBD1 (5 bases). There are 16 residues in the CDR3. V lost 5 bases and J 8 bases, leaving 21 bases between the germline ends. Germline CDR1 is SGHAT and CDR2 is FQNNGV. CDR3 sequence (DNA): TGTGCCAGCAGCGCCCTGGGGGACGGAAAGGAGGAAAAACTGTTTTTT. Translation: CASSALGDGKEEKLFF.

This clonotype was seen many times. This sequence joins TRBV7-2 and TRBJ2-2; tentative D call: TRBD2 (5 bases). Germline assignment: CDR1 SGHTA and CDR2 FQGNSA. The CDR3 sequence is 17 residues long. V lost 3 bases and J lost 0, with 14 bases in between. The CDR3 region is CASSFLADSANTGELFF. The DNA for the CDR3 is TGTGCCAGCAGCTTCTTGGCGGACTCCGCGAACACCGGGGAGCTGTTTTTT. Full variable domain (rest looked up from reference TRBV7-2 and TRBJ2-2): GAGVSQSPSNKVTEKGKDVELRCDPISGHTALYWYRQSLGQGLEFLIYFQGNSAPDKSGLPSDRFSAERTGGSVSTLTIQRTQQEDSAVYLCASSFLADSANTGELFFGEGSRLTVL.

This clonotype has more than one count but fewer than ten. The chain combines TRBV3-1 with TRBJ2-7; D possibly corresponds to TRBD2 (6 bases). V was pared by 0 bases and J by 6 bases, with 15 bases between. This CDR3 spans 15 amino acids. Per germline, CDR1 LGHDT and CDR2 YNNKEL (reference sequence). The CDR3 nucleotides read TGTGCCAGCAGCCAAGACAGAAGGACTACCTTCGAGCAGTACTTC. Translated, it gives CASSQDRRTTFEQYF.

V gene TRBV19 combines with J gene TRBJ1-1; TRBD1 is a possible D gene (6 bases). The CDR3 is 13 residues long. The V end lost 4 bases, the J end lost 7 bases, and 13 bases lay between the germline ends. The V gene's germline CDR1 is LNHDA and CDR2 SQIVND (reference sequence). The CDR3 loop reads CASSTWGAVEAFF. DNA of the CDR3: TGTGCCAGTAGTACGTGGGGGGCGGTTGAAGCTTTCTTT.

This clonotype was seen at least ten times. The chain is built from TRBV18 and TRBJ1-4, with D uncertain. V was pared by 6 bases and J by 0 bases, with 11 bases between. The CDR3 is made up of 15 amino acids. Germline CDR1 and CDR2: KGHSH and LQKENI. The CDR3 region has the DNA TGTGCCAGCTCGAGGAGGTTACCAACTAATGAAAAACTGTTTTTT. It translates to CASSRRLPTNEKLFF.

This clonotype was counted a few times. The V gene is TRBV7-2, the J gene TRBJ2-3; D gene uncertain. The CDR3 extends over 14 amino acids. V shed 0 bases and J shed 4 bases, with 8 bases lying between them. Per germline, CDR1 SGHTA and CDR2 FQGNSA. CDR3 region: CASSLAGPSDTQYF. The CDR3, as DNA: TGTGCCAGCAGCTTAGCTGGCCCGTCAGATACGCAGTATTTT.

This clonotype was picked up many times. This sequence joins TRBV4-2 and TRBJ1-2, with D perhaps matching TRBD1 (6 bases). The CDR3 loop spans 13 amino acids. The germline CDR1 and CDR2 sequences are LGHNA and YNFKEQ. Trimming removed 3 bases at V and 4 bases at J, with 9 bases between. CDR3 nucleotides: TGTGCCAGCAGCCACACAGGGCGCTATGGCTACACCTTC. This encodes CASSHTGRYGYTF.

This clonotype was seen at least ten times. The J gene is TRBJ2-3, the V gene TRBV19; D is perhaps TRBD1 or TRBD2 (5 bases each). With 7 bases removed from V and 2 bases from J, the gap between germline ends came to 16 bases. Germline values: CDR1 LNHDA, CDR2 SQIVND (reference sequence). CDR3 length: 15 residues. The CDR3 DNA reads TGTGCCAGTACCACCCTATTCGGGGCCACAGATACGCAGTATTTT. Its protein is CASTTLFGATDTQYF.

This clonotype was detected ten times or more. This chain connects TRBV20-1 to TRBJ2-4; 10 bases are shared with TRBD1. This CDR3 has 20 amino acids. The V gene's germline CDR1 is DFQATT and CDR2 SNEGSKA (reference sequence). V shed 4 bases, J shed 1 base, and the junction held 19 bases outside the gene matches. CDR3 amino acids: CSATTYTGTGEGSAKNIQYF. For the CDR3, the DNA is TGCAGTGCTACCACCTACACCGGGACAGGGGAAGGATCGGCCAAAAACATTCAGTACTTC.

This clonotype showed up many times. The rearrangement links TRBV2 to TRBJ1-1, with D possibly TRBD1 on 6 matching bases. The CDR3 is 14 amino acids. Trimming took 6 bases from V and 3 from J, leaving 14 bases between them. Germline CDR1 SNHLY, CDR2 FYNNEI. CDR3 DNA sequence: TGTGCCAGCAGGAGCCCAGGGGTAGACACTGAAGCTTTCTTT. It translates to CASRSPGVDTEAFF.

This clonotype was counted many times. V and J are TRBV5-1 and TRBJ2-7, with 8 bases identical to TRBD1. CDR1 SGHRS and CDR2 YFSETQ come from the germline V gene. The CDR3 covers 16 residues. V shed 5 bases, J shed 6 bases, and the junction held 16 bases outside the gene matches. The CDR3 DNA is TGCGCCAGCAGTTCCGCGGGACAGGTAGCTTCCCGCGAGCAGTACTTC. It translates to CASSSAGQVASREQYF.

The table lists this clonotype with a few counts. A read error may produce the germline difference seen at one junction end. The J gene is TRBJ2-1, the V gene TRBV7-6; TRBD1 or TRBD2 may be the D gene (5 bases each). Germline V CDR1 and CDR2: SGHVS, FNYEAQ. The CDR3 loop spans 15 amino acids. CDR3 in amino acids: CANSLAPGPLNEQFF. CDR3 sequence (DNA): TGTGCCAACAGCTTAGCTCCGGGACCTCTCAATGAGCAGTTCTTC.

The V call is TRBV7-8, the J call TRBJ1-6; D is undetermined. The CDR3 runs 16 residues. CDR1 SGHVS and CDR2 FQNEAQ come from the germline V gene. V lost 4 bases to trimming and J lost 6 bases, with 16 bases between them. CDR3 sequence (DNA): TGTGCCAGCAGCTCCTACGCCACTAGGACTAATTCACCCCTCCACTTT. Translating it yields CASSSYATRTNSPLHF.

V is TRBV12-3 or TRBV12-4 and J is TRBJ2-5; 7 bases match TRBD2. This CDR3 region has 14 residues. V was clipped by 2 bases and J by 5 bases; unmatched bases: 5. Here the CDR3 reads CASSLREGGETQYF. The CDR3 DNA reads TGTGCCAGCAGTTTAAGGGAGGGTGGCGAGACCCAGTACTTC.

This sequence joins TRBV5-4 and TRBJ2-7, with D possibly TRBD1 on 5 matching bases. The V and J ends lost 0 bases and 6 bases respectively, with 13 bases between them. This CDR3 has 14 residues. Germline assignment: CDR1 SGHNT and CDR2 YYREEE (reference sequence). The CDR3 DNA sequence: TGTGCCAGCAGCTTGGCCCTCCAGGGTGGCGAGCAGTACTTC. It yields the protein CASSLALQGGEQYF. The whole variable domain, filled in from reference TRBV5-4 and TRBJ2-7, reads ETGVTQSPTHLIKTRGQQVTLRCSSQSGHNTVSWYQQALGQGPQFIFQYYREEENGRGNFPPRFSGLQFPNYSSELNVNALELDDSALYLCASSLALQGGEQYFGPGTRLTVT.

The chain couples TRBV3-1 to TRBJ2-1, with 7 nucleotides matching TRBD2. J gave up 6 bases and V 1 base, and 9 bases lay outside the gene matches. This CDR3 spans 16 amino acids. CDR1 and CDR2 (germline): LGHDT, YNNKEL (reference sequence). CDR3 in amino acids: CASSQVVASGFNEQFF. CDR3 DNA: TGTGCCAGCAGCCAAGTGGTAGCTAGCGGTTTCAATGAGCAGTTCTTC.

The CDR3 nucleotides are TGTGCCAGCCAGACTAGCTCCTACAATGAGCAGTTCTTC. This gives the protein CASQTSSYNEQFF. V gene TRBV2 combines with J gene TRBJ2-1; a possible D gene is TRBD2 (6 bases). V was trimmed by 8 bases and J by 0 bases, leaving 8 bases between them. Germline V gene sequence: CDR1 SNHLY, CDR2 FYNNEI. This CDR3 has 13 amino acids.

The rearrangement uses TRBV6-5 and TRBJ2-6; TRBD1 is a possible D gene (6 bases). CDR3 size: 16 residues. CDR1 is MNHEY and CDR2 is SVGAGI in the germline V gene. With 2 bases removed from V and 2 bases from J, the gap between germline ends came to 10 bases. The DNA for the CDR3 is TGTGCCAGCAGTTACCCCGCAGGGGCTGGGGCCAACGTCCTGACTTTC. Residues: CASSYPAGAGANVLTF.

The V gene is TRBV5-1, the J gene TRBJ1-1, with a weak D call TRBD1 (5 bases). CDR1 is SGHRS, CDR2 YFSETQ, per germline. The CDR3 is 12 residues long. V lost 4 bases, J lost 9 bases, and 13 bases lay in between. The CDR3 sequence: CASSPGSFKAFF. The CDR3 coding sequence is TGCGCCAGCAGCCCAGGGAGTTTTAAAGCTTTCTTT.

This chain uses TRBV11-2 with TRBJ2-5; TRBD2 agrees at 9 bases. The V and J ends lost 6 bases and 5 bases, in that order; junction bases with no gene match: 13. The CDR3 runs 16 residues. Germline assignment: CDR1 SGHAT and CDR2 FQNNGV. The CDR3 DNA follows: TGTGCCAGCAGTCAGCCGCGGGGGGGGCTCCACGAGACCCAGTACTTC. This codes for CASSQPRGGLHETQYF. The full variable domain, completed using reference TRBV11-2 and TRBJ2-5, is EAGVAQSPRYKIIEKRQSVAFWCNPISGHATLYWYQQILGQGPKLLIQFQNNGVVDDSQLPKDRFSAERLKGVDSTLKIQPAKLEDSAVYLCASSQPRGGLHETQYFGPGTRLLVL.

CDR3 coding DNA: TGTGCCAGCAGCTTGGGGAGAAGGTCTGAAGCTTTCTTT. As protein: CASSLGRRSEAFF. V and J are TRBV7-2 and TRBJ1-1; D remains ambiguous. V was pared by 3 bases and J by 6 bases, with 11 bases between. The CDR3 covers 13 residues. The germline V gene has CDR1 SGHTA and CDR2 FQGNSA.

This clonotype was observed a few times. This chain links TRBV6-1 with TRBJ1-1, with TRBD1 as a possible D gene (6 bases). Trimming removed 10 bases at V and 1 base at J, with 10 bases between. Looked up from germline, CDR1 is MNHNS and CDR2 is SASEGT. This CDR3 is built from 12 residues. The CDR3 sequence: CATRGPNTEAFF. The CDR3 coding sequence is TGTGCCACCCGGGGGCCGAACACTGAAGCTTTCTTT.

The sample holds many counts of this clonotype. This sequence joins TRBV2 and TRBJ2-2; D remains ambiguous. Trimming took off 4 bases at V and 7 bases at J, with 7 bases between the two ends. The CDR3 spans 12 residues. Per germline, CDR1 SNHLY and CDR2 FYNNEI. Written as DNA, the CDR3 is TGTGCCAGCAGTGGGGATGACGGGGAGCTGTTTTTT. It codes for CASSGDDGELFF.

This clonotype was observed many times. V and J are TRBV10-2 and TRBJ2-1; D remains unclear. V was clipped by 6 bases and J by 8 bases, with 17 bases between them. Germline CDR1 WSHSY, CDR2 SAAADI. The CDR3 is 14 residues long. For the CDR3, the DNA is TGCGCCAGCAGGGACGGACCGTACCCGGATGAGCAGTTCTTC. It yields the protein CASRDGPYPDEQFF.

This clonotype was detected a few times. This sequence joins TRBV14 and TRBJ1-6, with TRBD1 identical over 10 bases. The germline V gene encodes CDR1 SGHDN and CDR2 FVKESK. The CDR3 is made up of 16 amino acids. The trim removed 2 bases at V and 6 bases at J, leaving 4 bases unmatched. CDR3 coding DNA: TGTGCCAGCAGCCAATACCGGGACAGGGGTAATTCACCCCTCCACTTT. Translating gives CASSQYRDRGNSPLHF.

This clonotype was observed a handful of times. The chain has TRBV12-3 or TRBV12-4 and TRBJ2-7; 14 bases agree with TRBD2. The V and J ends lost 5 bases and 0 bases, in that order; junction bases with no gene match: 3. This CDR3 contains 16 residues. CDR3 sequence reads: CASSTGTSGSSYEQYF. In DNA, the CDR3 is TGTGCCAGCAGTACCGGGACTAGCGGGAGCTCCTACGAGCAGTACTTC.

This clonotype occurred a few times. This chain joins TRBV7-8 and TRBJ2-3; possible D gene TRBD2, 6 bases. Trimming took off 4 bases at V and 3 bases at J, with 14 bases between the two ends. This CDR3 is 15 amino acids long. CDR1 is SGHVS and CDR2 is FQNEAQ in the germline V gene. CDR3 protein: CASSWGVKLTDTQYF. DNA of the CDR3: TGTGCCAGCAGCTGGGGGGTGAAATTGACAGATACGCAGTATTTT. The variable domain in full, with the rest retrieved from reference TRBV7-8 and TRBJ2-3, is GAGVSQSPRYKVAKRGQDVALRCDPISGHVSLFWYQQALGQGPEFLTYFQNEAQLDKSGLPSDRFFAERPEGSVSTLKIQRTQQEDSAVYLCASSWGVKLTDTQYFGPGTRLTVL.

This clonotype has a count of ten or more. The gene calls are TRBV6-1 and TRBJ1-6, with D tentatively TRBD1 (5 bases). Trimming took off 6 bases at V and 6 bases at J, with 12 bases between the two ends. The CDR3 covers 14 residues. CDR1 and CDR2 from the germline V gene are MNHNS and SASEGT. CDR3 sequence (DNA): TGTGCCAGCAGGTCGGACATAAGTAATTCACCCCTCCACTTT. Translation gives CASRSDISNSPLHF.